The 3 T cell receptor beta chains presented below share a single source sample, sequenced in a study of shared T cell receptors in the human thymus. Method: immunoSEQ multiplex PCR; TCRdb's copy keeps in-frame clones and lacks some. Among over 450,000 clones listed, 75% to 80% were seen once. These data also formed part of another study, on human thymus T cells.

The sequenced material came from thymocytes. The source is a boy under two years old with a congenital heart defect.

V gene TRBV7-7 combines with J gene TRBJ1-1; unclear D gene. The CDR3 contains 13 residues. The V gene's germline CDR1 is SSHAT and CDR2 FNYEAQ (reference sequence). Written as DNA, the CDR3 is TGTGCTAGCGCCATGCGGAGGGACACTGAAGCTTTCTTT. Translation: CASAMRRDTEAFF.

V usage is TRBV4-1 and J usage is TRBJ1-5; 8 nucleotides agree with TRBD1. Germline V CDR1 and CDR2: MGHRA, YSYEKL. V was clipped by 4 bases and J by 3 bases; unmatched bases: 5. CDR3 size: 15 residues. The CDR3 region has the DNA TGCGCCAGCAGCCCTCACCAGGGGGCCAATCAGCCCCAGCATTTT. As protein: CASSPHQGANQPQHF.

This chain links TRBV7-9 with TRBJ1-4; D is uncertain. CDR1 SEHNR and CDR2 FQNEAQ come from the germline V gene (reference sequence). The CDR3 consists of 13 residues. The germline V and J ends were trimmed by 5 bases and 4 bases, with 8 bases remaining between them. CDR3 loop: CASSLPDNEKLFF. The CDR3 DNA sequence: TGTGCCAGCAGCCTCCCAGATAATGAAAAACTGTTTTTT. The whole variable domain, filled in from reference TRBV7-9 and TRBJ1-4, reads DTGVSQNPRHKITKRGQNVTFRCDPISEHNRLYWYRQTLGQGPEFLTYFQNEAQLEKSRLLSDRFSAERPKGSFSTLEIQRTEQGDSAMYLCASSLPDNEKLFFGSGTQLSVL.